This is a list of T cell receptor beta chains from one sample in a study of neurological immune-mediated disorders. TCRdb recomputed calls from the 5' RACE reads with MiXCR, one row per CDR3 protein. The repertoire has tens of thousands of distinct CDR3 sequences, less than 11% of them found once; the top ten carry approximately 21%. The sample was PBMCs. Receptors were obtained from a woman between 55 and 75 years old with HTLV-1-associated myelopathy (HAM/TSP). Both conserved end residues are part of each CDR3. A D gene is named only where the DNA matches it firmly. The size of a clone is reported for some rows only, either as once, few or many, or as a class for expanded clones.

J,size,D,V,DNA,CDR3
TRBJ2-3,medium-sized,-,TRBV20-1,TGCAGTGCTACGCGGGGCGAAGAAACCTATACGCAGTATTTT,CSATRGEETYTQYF
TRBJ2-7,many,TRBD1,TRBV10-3,TGTGCCATCAGGTGGGACAGGTCCTCCTACGAGCAGTACTTC,CAIRWDRSSYEQYF
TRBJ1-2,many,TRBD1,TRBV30,TGTGCCTGGAGTCTACAGGGGGCTCTAGGAGGCTACACCTTC,CAWSLQGALGGYTF
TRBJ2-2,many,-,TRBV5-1,TGCGCCAGCACCAGGACCGACAGATCCGGGGAGCTGTTTTTT,CASTRTDRSGELFF
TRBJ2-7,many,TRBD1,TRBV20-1,TGCAGTGCTAGAGATCCAGGACAGGGGGACATTTACGAGCAGTACTTC,CSARDPGQGDIYEQYF
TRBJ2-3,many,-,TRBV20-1,TGCAGTGCTAGTTTACAGGGTCCGGATACGCAGTATTTT,CSASLQGPDTQYF
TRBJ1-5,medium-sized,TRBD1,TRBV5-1,TGCGCCAGCAGCTACAGACAGGGGGCGCGGGAACAGCCCCAGCATTTT,CASSYRQGAREQPQHF
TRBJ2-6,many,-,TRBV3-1,TGTGCCAGCAGCCCACTCGCGGGGGCCAACGTCCTGACTTTC,CASSPLAGANVLTF
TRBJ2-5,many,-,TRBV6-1,TGTGCCAGCAGTGGAGGTCCATCTCTAGAGACCCAGTACTTC,CASSGGPSLETQYF
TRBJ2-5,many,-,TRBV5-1,TGCGCCAGCAGCTTGAGCGAGACCCAGTACTTC,CASSLSETQYF
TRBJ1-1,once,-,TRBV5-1,TGCGCCAGCAGCTTTGCCCAGGGGTGGGGGGCTGAAGCTTTCTTT,CASSFAQGWGAEAFF
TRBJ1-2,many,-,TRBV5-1,TGCGCCAGCAGCTTGCCTGGACAGTTTTATGGCTACACCTTC,CASSLPGQFYGYTF
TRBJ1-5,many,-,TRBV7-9,TGTGCCAGCAGCTCGACAGGACCCAATCAGCCCCAGCATTTT,CASSSTGPNQPQHF
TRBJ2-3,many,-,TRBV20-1,TGCAGTGCGGGACTTGGCACAGATACGCAGTATTTT,CSAGLGTDTQYF
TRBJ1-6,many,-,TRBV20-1,TGCAGTGCTAGAGATAACGCTCATCTAGGACGGGAGAATTCACCCCTCCACTTT,CSARDNAHLGRENSPLHF
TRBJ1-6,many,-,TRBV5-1,TGCGCCAGCAGCGACTCGGTCACCTATAATTCACCCCTCCACTTT,CASSDSVTYNSPLHF
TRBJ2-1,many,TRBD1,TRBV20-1,TGCAGTGCTACGGACAGGGGAGACTACAATGAGCAGTTCTTC,CSATDRGDYNEQFF
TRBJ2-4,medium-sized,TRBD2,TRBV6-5,TGTGCCAGCAGCCGGACTAGCCGAACCAAAAACATTCAGTACTTC,CASSRTSRTKNIQYF
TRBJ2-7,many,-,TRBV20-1,TGCAGTGCTTTGACAGGAACCTACGAGCAGTACTTC,CSALTGTYEQYF
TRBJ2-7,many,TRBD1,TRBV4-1,TGCGCCAGCATCCCTGAACAGGGGGAATTCTACGAGCAGTACTTC,CASIPEQGEFYEQYF
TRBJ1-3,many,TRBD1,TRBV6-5,TGTGCCAGCAGAACCGGCAGACAGGGATCCATATATTTT,CASRTGRQGSIYF
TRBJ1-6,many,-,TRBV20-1,TGCAGTGCTAGAGAACAGGGCTCCTCCTATAATTCACCCCTCCACTTT,CSAREQGSSYNSPLHF
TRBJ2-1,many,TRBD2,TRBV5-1,TGCGCCAGCAGCTCCCAAGCGGGGGGGCTGGGTGAGCAGTTCTTC,CASSSQAGGLGEQFF
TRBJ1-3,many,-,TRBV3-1,TGTGCCAGCAGCCCTCCAGGGGTCTCTGGAAACACCATATATTTT,CASSPPGVSGNTIYF
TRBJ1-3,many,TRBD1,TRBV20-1,TGCAGTGCTAGAGATGGGGGACAGGGGGCTTCAACTGGAAACACCATATATTTT,CSARDGGQGASTGNTIYF
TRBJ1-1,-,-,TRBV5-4,TGTGCCAGCAGCTTGGCTGCAGGCTTGAATGAAGCTTTCTTT,CASSLAAGLNEAFF
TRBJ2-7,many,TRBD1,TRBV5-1,TGCGCCAGCAGCTCACAGGGGGGTAGTGGGGAGCAGTACTTC,CASSSQGGSGEQYF
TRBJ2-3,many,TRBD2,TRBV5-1,TGCGCCAGCAGCCAGCGGGGAGGCAGCACAGATACGCAGTATTTT,CASSQRGGSTDTQYF
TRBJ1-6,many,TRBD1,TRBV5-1,TGCGCCAGCAGCTTCCGGGACAGTAATTCACCCCTCCACTTT,CASSFRDSNSPLHF
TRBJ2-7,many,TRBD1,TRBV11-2,TGTGCCAGCAGCGAGAACCTCGGGACAGGGCTCTACGAGCAGTACTTC,CASSENLGTGLYEQYF
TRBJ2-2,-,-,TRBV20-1,TGCAGTGCTAGATTCAACACAGGGGAGCTGTTTTTT,CSARFNTGELFF